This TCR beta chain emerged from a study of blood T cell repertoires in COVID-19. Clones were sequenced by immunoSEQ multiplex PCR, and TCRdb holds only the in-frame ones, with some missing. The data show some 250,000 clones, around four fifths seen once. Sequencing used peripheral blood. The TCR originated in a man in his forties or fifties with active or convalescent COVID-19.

The CDR3 DNA reads as TGTGCCAGCAGCACTTACGGACAGGGGGCTTTCAATGAGCAGTTCTTC. Residues: CASSTYGQGAFNEQFF. This chain joins TRBV28 and TRBJ2-1, with 11 positions matching TRBD1. The CDR3 contains 16 residues. Losses at the gene ends were 6 bases for V and 6 bases for J; bases not matched to a gene: 10. CDR1 is MDHEN and CDR2 is SYDVKM in the germline V gene.